The clone carrying this T cell receptor beta chain was observed a handful of times. The study based diagnoses on clinical symptoms, serum thyroxine and TRAb, thyroid ultrasound and orbital computed tomography. This sample holds PBMCs from about 9.3 ml fresh peripheral blood. The germline V gene has CDR1 SGHDN and CDR2 FVKESK. This CDR3 has 16 residues. V gave up 0 bases and J gave up 3 bases, with 12 bases separating them. This sample was taken from a study of T cells in Graves' hyperthyroidism and ophthalmopathy. Amplified regions were TCR beta CDR3 sequences from RNA transcripts. Carried out on the TCR CDR3, a first-round RT-PCR used the HTBI primer set. TCRdb passed the multiplex PCR reads through MiXCR, listing each CDR3 protein once. Of fewer than 650,000 distinct CDR3 sequences listed, approximately 14% were seen once; the top ten hold roughly 7.1%.

This receptor was taken from a woman younger than 35 with Graves' ophthalmopathy. Material: blood. The chain employs TRBV14 and TRBJ2-1; D perhaps matches TRBD2 (5 bases). CDR3 in DNA: TGTGCCAGCAGCCAAGATCGGAGGCCTAACTACAATGAGCAGTTCTTC. Translating it yields CASSQDRRPNYNEQFF.